This TCR beta chain was profiled in a study of blood T cell repertoires in COVID-19. Study-level information: Samples taken during acute and convalescent COVID-19 were collected in the United States, Italy and Spain. Nucleic acid was either cDNA or gDNA, and it came from T cells, B-cell-depleted T cells, or PBMCs.

Original processing notes: Estimates of nucleated cell counts were drawn from the amplification of reference gene primers. Assay: immunoSEQ multiplex PCR; the TCRdb copy retains only in-frame clones and omits some. The V and J calls and clone size come from that table; D and trimming were worked out from the DNA. The sample shows about 130,000 clones, 90% of them seen only once. There are a few counts of this clone. Germline loops: CDR1 SGHTA, CDR2 FQGNSA. Trimming pared 5 bases from V and 1 base from J, leaving 16 bases between. This CDR3 is 16 amino acids long. The TCR was taken from a middle-aged man with active COVID-19. Source material: peripheral blood. The rearrangement links TRBV7-2 to TRBJ2-3; TRBD2 might be the D (6 bases). In DNA, the CDR3 is TGTGCCAGCAGCCCCACTGGCGGGATCGGCACAGATACGCAGTATTTT. This encodes CASSPTGGIGTDTQYF.